The 19 T cell receptor beta chains given below trace back to one sample, sequenced in a study of Ad26.COV2.S vaccination and SARS-CoV-2 variants. Here immunoSEQ multiplex PCR was the method, and the copy in TCRdb shows in-frame clones only, minus some. The sample contains about 350,000 clones, 88% of which appear only once. As to treatment: 19 received Ad26.COV2.S at low or high dose, single or two shots; 5 received placebo; per-sample allocation not given. Vaccine and placebo recipients were sampled on day 63 after the first injection. The material was peripheral blood, obtained in a trial of Ad26.COV2.S vaccine versus placebo. Receptor source: a person between 18 and 65 years old who received the Ad26.COV2.S COVID-19 vaccine or a placebo.

The chain uses TRBV4-3 and TRBJ1-4; D is ambiguous. Germline V CDR1 and CDR2: LGHNA, YSLEER. Trimming removed 0 bases from V and 13 bases from J, with 18 bases in between. This CDR3 spans 15 amino acids. The CDR3 sequence is CASSQEISPTALLFF. CDR3 bases: TGCGCCAGCAGCCAAGAAATCTCGCCGACGGCCCTACTGTTTTTT.

The chain is built from TRBV6-5 and TRBJ1-2, with unresolved D. Germline V CDR1 and CDR2: MNHEY, SVGAGI. The V end was cut by 7 bases, the J end by 0 bases, with 15 bases between. The CDR3 loop spans 15 amino acids. DNA of the CDR3: TGTGCCAGCACCCCTTCTTCTGGGGCTAACTATGGCTACACCTTC. Translating it yields CASTPSSGANYGYTF.

This clone was counted a few times. V and J are TRBV28 and TRBJ2-1; TRBD2 matches at 15 bases. Per the germline V gene, CDR1 is MDHEN and CDR2 is SYDVKM. V lost 4 bases to trimming and J lost 2 bases; unmatched junction nucleotides: 0. The CDR3 extends over 16 amino acids. CDR3: CASSWTSGRAYNEQFF. In DNA form, the CDR3 reads TGTGCCAGCAGTTGGACTAGCGGGAGGGCCTACAATGAGCAGTTCTTC. The whole variable domain, remainder taken from reference TRBV28 and TRBJ2-1, is DVKVTQSSRYLVKRTGEKVFLECVQDMDHENMFWYRQDPGLGLRLIYFSYDVKMKEKGDIPEGYSVSREKKERFSLILESASTNQTSMYLCASSWTSGRAYNEQFFGPGTRLTVL.

The table lists this clone with a few counts. The chain employs TRBV5-4 and TRBJ2-7, with D unresolved. CDR3 length: 13 amino acids. V was pared by 2 bases and J by 4 bases, with 10 bases between. Germline V CDR1 and CDR2: SGHNT, YYREEE (reference sequence). CDR3: CASSFVEKYEQYF. CDR3 in DNA: TGTGCCAGCAGCTTTGTAGAGAAGTACGAGCAGTACTTC.

V usage is TRBV19 and J usage is TRBJ1-3; D is ambiguous. The V gene lost 11 bases and the J gene lost 3 bases, with 11 bases spanning the gap. Germline V gene data show CDR1 as LNHDA and CDR2 as SQIVND (reference sequence). The CDR3 is 12 residues long. This chain's CDR3 is CASLDYGNTIYF. In nucleotides, the CDR3 is TGTGCCTCCCTGGACTATGGAAACACCATATATTTT.

The J gene is TRBJ2-1, the V gene TRBV3-1 (or the pseudogene TRBV3-2); 10 nucleotides agree with TRBD2. The V and J ends lost 5 bases and 5 bases, in that order; junction bases with no gene match: 12. This CDR3 contains 17 residues. Germline CDR1 and CDR2: LGHDT and YNNKEL (reference sequence). The CDR3 loop reads CASSARGSGRADNEQFF. DNA of the CDR3: TGTGCCAGCAGCGCCCGCGGGAGCGGGAGGGCCGACAATGAGCAGTTCTTC.

Here the CDR3 DNA reads TGTGCCAGTAGTATAAAGGATTGGGACGAGCAGTACTTC. Its protein product is CASSIKDWDEQYF. V is TRBV19 and J is TRBJ2-7; D not resolved. V shed 2 bases and J shed 5 bases, with 10 bases lying between them. Germline CDR1 and CDR2: LNHDA and SQIVND (reference sequence). The CDR3 totals 13 residues.

The V and J genes are TRBV6-2 or TRBV6-3 and TRBJ2-1, with 8 bases identical to TRBD1. In germline, CDR1 is MNHEY, CDR2 SVGEGT. Germline trimming cut 0 bases from V and 3 bases from J; bases unmatched to any gene: 7. This CDR3 comprises 17 residues. The CDR3 loop reads CASSYSGTGEFYNEQFF. The CDR3 DNA sequence: TGTGCCAGCAGTTACTCGGGGACAGGCGAATTCTACAATGAGCAGTTCTTC.

This sequence joins TRBV13 and TRBJ2-7; 9 bases map to TRBD1. J gave up 6 bases and V 4 bases, and 4 bases lay outside the gene matches. The CDR3 has 13 amino acids. Germline V gene lookup returns CDR1 PRHDT and CDR2 FYEKMQ (reference sequence). CDR3 residues: CASSSTGGREQYF. The CDR3 DNA reads TGTGCCAGCAGCTCAACAGGGGGCCGCGAGCAGTACTTC.

The J gene is TRBJ1-6, the V gene TRBV7-2, with 7 bases that match TRBD1. Germline values: CDR1 SGHTA, CDR2 FQGNSA. The CDR3 is 16 amino acids. V lost 4 bases, J lost 5 bases, and 8 bases stayed unmatched. DNA of the CDR3: TGTGCCAGCAGCTACTGGACAGGAGGCGATAATTCACCCCTCCACTTT. This codes for CASSYWTGGDNSPLHF.

The chain carries TRBV5-1 and TRBJ1-1, with TRBD1 as a possible D gene (5 bases). The germline gives CDR1 SGHRS, CDR2 YFSETQ. This CDR3 is 17 amino acids long. V lost 0 bases and J 1 base, leaving 16 bases between the germline ends. The CDR3 DNA reads as TGCGCCAGCAGCTTGGCCAGTCTGAGCGGACAGAACACTGAAGCTTTCTTT. This sequence encodes CASSLASLSGQNTEAFF.

This rearrangement joins TRBV4-3 to TRBJ1-2; D call uncertain. Trimming took off 0 bases at V and 1 base at J, with 21 bases between the two ends. The germline CDR1 and CDR2 sequences are LGHNA and YSLEER. The CDR3 sequence is 19 residues long. In DNA, the CDR3 is TGCGCCAGCAGCCAAGACCTGAGTCGGGCAGGCGATAATAACTATGGCTACACCTTC. Translating it yields CASSQDLSRAGDNNYGYTF.

Only one count was recorded for this clone. V and J are TRBV19 and TRBJ1-5; no clear D gene. The V gene's germline CDR1 is LNHDA and CDR2 SQIVND (reference sequence). The CDR3 covers 12 residues. The V and J ends lost 5 bases and 6 bases respectively, with 8 bases between them. CDR3 nucleotides: TGTGCCAGTAGTGTCTCCCGTCAGCCCCAGCATTTT. This encodes CASSVSRQPQHF.

In its sample, this clone was seen once. The V and J genes are TRBV9 and TRBJ2-4, with D maybe TRBD1 (5 bases). Germline V gene sequence: CDR1 SGDLS, CDR2 YYNGEE. This CDR3 is 13 amino acids long. V lost 6 bases to trimming and J lost 6 bases, with 13 bases between them. Here the CDR3 DNA reads TGTGCCAGCAACAGGTTTGGCGGAAACATTCAGTACTTC. Translating gives CASNRFGGNIQYF.

The chain joins TRBV4-3 to TRBJ1-2, with D unresolved. Germline V gene sequence: CDR1 LGHNA, CDR2 YSLEER. V dropped 0 bases and J dropped 8 bases, with 16 bases sitting between them. The CDR3 extends over 15 amino acids. CDR3 DNA: TGCGCCAGCAGCCAAGATCGGGCTGGGCTTCAGGGCTACACCTTC. This codes for CASSQDRAGLQGYTF.

The chain combines TRBV5-4 with TRBJ2-1; TRBD2 agrees at 7 bases. Germline CDR1 reads SGHNT; CDR2 reads YYREEE (reference sequence). The CDR3 length is 16 residues. The ends lost 0 bases at V and 10 bases at J; junction bases unmatched: 13. The CDR3 spells CASSLAKAGTWGEQFF. The DNA of the CDR3 is TGTGCCAGCAGCTTGGCTAAAGCGGGGACCTGGGGGGAGCAGTTCTTC.

V usage is TRBV28 and J usage is TRBJ1-2; D not certain. This CDR3 has 13 residues. Germline V lookup: CDR1 MDHEN, CDR2 SYDVKM. V dropped 2 bases and J dropped 8 bases, with 12 bases sitting between them. The CDR3: CASSLSYGRGYTF. The CDR3 bases are TGTGCCAGCAGTTTAAGTTACGGTCGCGGCTACACCTTC.

The chain carries TRBV7-9 and TRBJ1-5, with D unresolved. The CDR3 contains 15 residues. Germline CDR1 is SEHNR and CDR2 is FQNEAQ (reference sequence). Deletions cut 1 base from V and 1 base from J, with 8 bases between. The CDR3 is CASSLGTVSNQPQHF. The CDR3 nucleotides read TGTGCCAGCAGCTTAGGGACGGTCAGCAATCAGCCCCAGCATTTT.

CDR3 nucleotides: TGTGCCAGCAGTTTAATCAAGTATGGCTACACCTTC. It encodes CASSLIKYGYTF. The genes are TRBV28 and TRBJ1-2; D is undetermined. Germline V gene data show CDR1 as MDHEN and CDR2 as SYDVKM. Trimming removed 2 bases from V and 5 bases from J, with 6 bases in between. The CDR3 runs to 12 residues.